A selection of T cell receptor beta chains follows, all from one sample in a study of T cell responses to AZD1222 COVID-19 vaccine. The assay was immunoSEQ multiplex PCR, and TCRdb's table has in-frame clones only and misses some. The table has roughly 150,000 clones, approximately 90% seen once; the top ten hold under 5%. The sequenced sample was peripheral blood, obtained on day 0 of AZD1222 vaccination. These receptors all come from an adult in good health. Each CDR3 is given with its conserved first and last residue. Each record gives: CDR3 length, D gene, V gene, clone size, J gene, CDR3 DNA, CDR3 protein. A D gene is named only where the DNA matches it firmly. The listing skips clone size in some rows; elsewhere it reads once, few, many or a size class.

CDR3 length: 13; D gene: -; V gene: TRBV30; clone size: -; J gene: TRBJ2-7; CDR3 DNA: TGTGCCTGGACCCCTAGCAGCTCCTACGAGCAGTACTTC; CDR3 protein: CAWTPSSSYEQYF
CDR3 length: 14; D gene: -; V gene: TRBV7-2; clone size: -; J gene: TRBJ1-5; CDR3 DNA: TGTGCCAGCCGGGACTCCACCGCCAATCAGCCCCAGCATTTT; CDR3 protein: CASRDSTANQPQHF
CDR3 length: 13; D gene: -; V gene: TRBV24-1; clone size: -; J gene: TRBJ2-3; CDR3 DNA: TGTGCCACCAGTGATCCATCTTGGGATACGCAGTATTTT; CDR3 protein: CATSDPSWDTQYF
CDR3 length: 12; D gene: -; V gene: TRBV30; clone size: -; J gene: TRBJ1-1; CDR3 DNA: TGTGCCTGGAGGACCCGGGACACTGAAGCTTTCTTT; CDR3 protein: CAWRTRDTEAFF
CDR3 length: 16; D gene: TRBD1; V gene: TRBV7-9; clone size: once; J gene: TRBJ2-3; CDR3 DNA: TGTGCCAGCAGCCCCACAGGGACAGGGTTGAGAGATACGCAGTATTTT; CDR3 protein: CASSPTGTGLRDTQYF
CDR3 length: 14; D gene: TRBD1; V gene: TRBV5-4; clone size: -; J gene: TRBJ1-2; CDR3 DNA: TGTGCCAGCAGCCGGGACAGGGGGCGCGTTGGCTACACCTTC; CDR3 protein: CASSRDRGRVGYTF
CDR3 length: 17; D gene: -; V gene: TRBV27; clone size: -; J gene: TRBJ2-1; CDR3 DNA: TGTGCCAGCAGCCTTACTATCTCCGGGACTGTACATAATGAGCAGTTCTTC; CDR3 protein: CASSLTISGTVHNEQFF
CDR3 length: 13; D gene: -; V gene: TRBV6-2/TRBV6-3; clone size: -; J gene: TRBJ1-5; CDR3 DNA: TGTGCCAGCAGTTATTTTGACGGTCAGCCCCAGCATTTT; CDR3 protein: CASSYFDGQPQHF
CDR3 length: 18; D gene: -; V gene: TRBV4-2; clone size: -; J gene: TRBJ1-3; CDR3 DNA: TGTGCCAGCAGCCAAGAGGGCACCGGGAAGAACTCTGGAAACACCATATATTTT; CDR3 protein: CASSQEGTGKNSGNTIYF
CDR3 length: 14; D gene: -; V gene: TRBV30; clone size: -; J gene: TRBJ1-5; CDR3 DNA: TGTGCCTGGAGTGGGCAGGGTGGAGGGCAGCCCCAGCATTTT; CDR3 protein: CAWSGQGGGQPQHF
CDR3 length: 17; D gene: TRBD2; V gene: TRBV7-3; clone size: -; J gene: TRBJ2-1; CDR3 DNA: TGTGCCAGCAGCTCCAGATGGGGACTAGCGGGGTTGGATGAGCAGTTCTTC; CDR3 protein: CASSSRWGLAGLDEQFF
CDR3 length: 18; D gene: -; V gene: TRBV15; clone size: -; J gene: TRBJ2-5; CDR3 DNA: TGTGCCACCAGCAGAGAAACCCCCACGGGCCGGTACCAAGAGACCCAGTACTTC; CDR3 protein: CATSRETPTGRYQETQYF
CDR3 length: 12; D gene: -; V gene: TRBV29-1; clone size: once; J gene: TRBJ1-1; CDR3 DNA: TGCAGCGTTATTCAGGGCGTTACTGAAGCTTTCTTT; CDR3 protein: CSVIQGVTEAFF
CDR3 length: 15; D gene: TRBD1; V gene: TRBV19; clone size: -; J gene: TRBJ1-4; CDR3 DNA: TGTGCCAGTAGGGACAGGGCCTTAACTAATGAAAAACTGTTTTTT; CDR3 protein: CASRDRALTNEKLFF
CDR3 length: 15; D gene: -; V gene: TRBV6-5; clone size: -; J gene: TRBJ2-1; CDR3 DNA: TGTGCCAGCAGGGACTACTCCATCACCTACAATGAGCAGTTCTTC; CDR3 protein: CASRDYSITYNEQFF
CDR3 length: 20; D gene: TRBD2; V gene: TRBV6-1; clone size: -; J gene: TRBJ2-2; CDR3 DNA: TGTGCCAGCAGTGAGAAGAAGACTAGCGGGAGGGCCTGGGACACCGGGGAGCTGTTTTTT; CDR3 protein: CASSEKKTSGRAWDTGELFF
CDR3 length: 16; D gene: -; V gene: TRBV21-1; clone size: -; J gene: TRBJ1-6; CDR3 DNA: TGTGCCAGCAGCAAGAGGGCCGGGACAGGGAACTCACCCCTCCACTTT; CDR3 protein: CASSKRAGTGNSPLHF
CDR3 length: 17; D gene: TRBD1; V gene: TRBV2; clone size: -; J gene: TRBJ2-1; CDR3 DNA: TGTGCCAGCAGTGAAGGACCGGGACAGAGCTCCTACAATGAGCAGTTCTTC; CDR3 protein: CASSEGPGQSSYNEQFF
CDR3 length: 14; D gene: -; V gene: TRBV6-9; clone size: -; J gene: TRBJ2-4; CDR3 DNA: TGTGCCAGCAGTTTTGGGGGGACCAAAAACATTCAGTACTTC; CDR3 protein: CASSFGGTKNIQYF
CDR3 length: 19; D gene: TRBD2; V gene: TRBV2; clone size: -; J gene: TRBJ2-1; CDR3 DNA: TGTGCCAGCAGTTTTGACCCGGGACTAGCGTTTAGCTCCTACAATGAGCAGTTCTTC; CDR3 protein: CASSFDPGLAFSSYNEQFF
CDR3 length: 16; D gene: TRBD1; V gene: TRBV24-1; clone size: -; J gene: TRBJ2-1; CDR3 DNA: TGTGCCACCAGTGACCGGGGACAGGGGGGGCCGAATGAGCAGTTCTTC; CDR3 protein: CATSDRGQGGPNEQFF
CDR3 length: 16; D gene: -; V gene: TRBV4-2; clone size: -; J gene: TRBJ2-7; CDR3 DNA: TGTGCCAGCAGCGTCCCTGGGGGCGGGAGACCCTACGAGCAGTACTTC; CDR3 protein: CASSVPGGGRPYEQYF
CDR3 length: 16; D gene: TRBD1; V gene: TRBV4-1; clone size: -; J gene: TRBJ1-2; CDR3 DNA: TGCGCCAGCAGCCAAGATTACCCAGGGGGGACCTATGGCTACACCTTC; CDR3 protein: CASSQDYPGGTYGYTF
CDR3 length: 16; D gene: TRBD2; V gene: TRBV5-4; clone size: -; J gene: TRBJ2-3; CDR3 DNA: TGTGCCAGCAGCCTAAGACTAGCGGGAGGGACAGATACGCAGTATTTT; CDR3 protein: CASSLRLAGGTDTQYF
CDR3 length: 15; D gene: TRBD1; V gene: TRBV28; clone size: -; J gene: TRBJ1-2; CDR3 DNA: TGTGCCAGCAGCCGCCCGGGACAGGGGACCTATGGCTACACCTTC; CDR3 protein: CASSRPGQGTYGYTF
CDR3 length: 16; D gene: TRBD2; V gene: TRBV7-9; clone size: -; J gene: TRBJ2-3; CDR3 DNA: TGTGCCAGCAGTCGACGGACTAGCTGGGGCACAGATACGCAGTATTTT; CDR3 protein: CASSRRTSWGTDTQYF
CDR3 length: 15; D gene: -; V gene: TRBV7-9; clone size: -; J gene: TRBJ1-1; CDR3 DNA: TGTGCCAGCAGCCCGCTAAGTTGGGTGCTTACTGAAGCTTTCTTT; CDR3 protein: CASSPLSWVLTEAFF
CDR3 length: 14; D gene: -; V gene: TRBV2; clone size: -; J gene: TRBJ1-5; CDR3 DNA: TGTGCCAGCAGTGAAGGAGGGGACTATCAGCCCCAGCATTTT; CDR3 protein: CASSEGGDYQPQHF
CDR3 length: 14; D gene: TRBD2; V gene: TRBV5-5; clone size: -; J gene: TRBJ2-7; CDR3 DNA: TGTGCCAGCAGCTTAGTAGCGGGGGCCTACGAGCAGTACTTC; CDR3 protein: CASSLVAGAYEQYF
CDR3 length: 15; D gene: -; V gene: TRBV7-2; clone size: -; J gene: TRBJ2-1; CDR3 DNA: TGTGCCAGCAGCTTCTCCGGGCCCACCCTCAATGAGCAGTTCTTC; CDR3 protein: CASSFSGPTLNEQFF
CDR3 length: 15; D gene: -; V gene: TRBV3-1/TRBV3-2; clone size: -; J gene: TRBJ2-3; CDR3 DNA: TGTGCCAGCAGCCAAGCGAGGGAACGGTCAGATACGCAGTATTTT; CDR3 protein: CASSQARERSDTQYF
CDR3 length: 13; D gene: -; V gene: TRBV7-2; clone size: -; J gene: TRBJ1-5; CDR3 DNA: TGTGCCAGCAGCTTAGACAGGGTCCAGCCCCAGCATTTT; CDR3 protein: CASSLDRVQPQHF
CDR3 length: 15; D gene: -; V gene: TRBV7-6; clone size: -; J gene: TRBJ2-3; CDR3 DNA: TGTGCCAGCAGCTTACGTGGGACAATCACAGATACGCAGTATTTT; CDR3 protein: CASSLRGTITDTQYF